This is a list of T cell receptor beta chains from one sample in a study of CD8 T cells in Susac syndrome. Using its own MiXCR run on the immunoSEQ multiplex PCR reads, TCRdb lists one record per CDR3 protein. Counted here are about 85,000 distinct CDR3 sequences, around 94% occurring once; the ten biggest clones make up 0.26%. Sequenced: CD8+ T cells from PBMCs. All receptors come from a human donor in good health. Each CDR3 is given with its conserved first and last residue. D genes are given only for firm matches. Clone size is given for some rows only: seen once, a few or many times, or a class if the clone is expanded.

V gene	D gene	clone size	J gene	CDR3 DNA	CDR3 protein
TRBV5-1	.	once	TRBJ2-1	TGCGCCAGCAGCTCTTCCACCCTAGGCCCCCATGAGCAGTTCTTC	CASSSSTLGPHEQFF
TRBV6-1	.	.	TRBJ1-5	TGTGCCAGCAGTGAAGTGTCGGCTAGCAATCAGCCCCAGCATTTT	CASSEVSASNQPQHF
TRBV13	TRBD1	.	TRBJ2-7	TGTGCCAGCAGCCCAGGGACAGCCTTCCACGAGCAGTACTTC	CASSPGTAFHEQYF
TRBV2	TRBD2	.	TRBJ2-5	TGTGCCAGCAGTGGACTAGCGGGGGCGGCGGAGACCCAGTACTTC	CASSGLAGAAETQYF
TRBV19	.	few	TRBJ2-1	TGTGCCAGTAGCGATTACAATGAGCAGTTCTTC	CASSDYNEQFF
TRBV20-1	.	.	TRBJ1-6	TGCAGTGCTACTATCAGGGGAATTGGATCACCCCTCCACTTT	CSATIRGIGSPLHF
TRBV16	TRBD2	.	TRBJ2-3	TGTGCCAGCAGCCAATTGGCGGGACTAGTCATTGATACGCAGTATTTT	CASSQLAGLVIDTQYF
TRBV2	.	.	TRBJ2-1	TGTGCCAGCAATGTTGTGGACAATGAGCAGTTCTTC	CASNVVDNEQFF
TRBV29-1	.	once	TRBJ1-4	TGCAGCGTTGCCGTGGTGCCGTTTACAACTAATGAAAAACTGTTTTTT	CSVAVVPFTTNEKLFF
TRBV6-2/TRBV6-3	.	.	TRBJ2-1	TGTGCCAGCAGTTCACAGGAGAGAGAGCAGTTCTTC	CASSSQEREQFF
TRBV7-9	.	once	TRBJ2-7	TGTGCCAGCAGCCCGGACACCGACTACGAGCAGTACTTC	CASSPDTDYEQYF
TRBV7-8	.	.	TRBJ2-2	TGTGCCAGCAGCTTAAGGGAGCTGTTTTTT	CASSLRELFF
TRBV9	.	.	TRBJ2-1	TGTGCCAGCAGCGCCCCTGACAATGAGCAGTTCTTC	CASSAPDNEQFF
TRBV9	TRBD2	.	TRBJ2-1	TGTGCCAGCAGCGGGACTAGCGGCAACTACAATGAGCAGTTCTTC	CASSGTSGNYNEQFF
TRBV4-1	.	few	TRBJ1-2	TGCGCCAGCAGCCAAGACCGGGGGGGCTTTGGCTACACCTTC	CASSQDRGGFGYTF
TRBV5-8	TRBD2	.	TRBJ2-5	TGTGCCAGCAGCCGAACTAGCGGGAGTAGAGAGACCCAGTACTTC	CASSRTSGSRETQYF
TRBV6-2/TRBV6-3	.	.	TRBJ2-2	TGTGCCAGCAGTCGGGTTAACACCGGGGAGCTGTTTTTT	CASSRVNTGELFF
TRBV28	.	once	TRBJ2-3	TGTGCCAGCAGTTTACCGAGGGAAAGCACAGATACGCAGTATTTT	CASSLPRESTDTQYF
TRBV25-1	.	.	TRBJ1-5	TGTGCCAGCAGCGACTCGGCGGGCGGCAATCAGCCCCAGCATTTT	CASSDSAGGNQPQHF
TRBV9	.	.	TRBJ2-1	TGTGCCAGCAGCGGTCGGGGGAGCTCCTACAATGAGCAGTTCTTC	CASSGRGSSYNEQFF
TRBV29-1	TRBD2	.	TRBJ2-3	TGCAGCGTTGAATGGGCGGGGGGGCCCTCAGATACGCAGTATTTT	CSVEWAGGPSDTQYF
TRBV25-1	.	.	TRBJ1-1	TGTGCCAGCAGTGAATGGATGAACACTGAAGCTTTCTTT	CASSEWMNTEAFF
TRBV29-1	TRBD1	.	TRBJ1-1	TGCAGCGCCGACAGGGGAAAGAACACTGAAGCTTTCTTT	CSADRGKNTEAFF
TRBV9	.	once	TRBJ2-7	TGTGCCAGCAGCGTGACCCCTTCCACCTCCTACGAGCAGTACTTC	CASSVTPSTSYEQYF
TRBV7-9	.	.	TRBJ2-7	TGTGCCAGCAGCCCCATGGTCGGCTCCTACGAGCAGTACTTC	CASSPMVGSYEQYF
TRBV4-1	TRBD1	few	TRBJ2-7	TGCGCCAGCAGCCAAGAATCGGGGACAGGGGGCTACGAGCAGTACTTC	CASSQESGTGGYEQYF
TRBV29-1	TRBD1	.	TRBJ2-1	TGCAGCGTTGAAGCACAGGGGGACTACAATGAGCAGTTCTTC	CSVEAQGDYNEQFF
TRBV29-1	TRBD1	.	TRBJ1-4	TGCAGCGTTGCCAGGGACAGGGGTGGTGAAAAACTGTTTTTT	CSVARDRGGEKLFF
TRBV30	.	.	TRBJ1-1	TGTGCCTGGAGCAGGGAGGACACTGAAGCTTTCTTT	CAWSREDTEAFF